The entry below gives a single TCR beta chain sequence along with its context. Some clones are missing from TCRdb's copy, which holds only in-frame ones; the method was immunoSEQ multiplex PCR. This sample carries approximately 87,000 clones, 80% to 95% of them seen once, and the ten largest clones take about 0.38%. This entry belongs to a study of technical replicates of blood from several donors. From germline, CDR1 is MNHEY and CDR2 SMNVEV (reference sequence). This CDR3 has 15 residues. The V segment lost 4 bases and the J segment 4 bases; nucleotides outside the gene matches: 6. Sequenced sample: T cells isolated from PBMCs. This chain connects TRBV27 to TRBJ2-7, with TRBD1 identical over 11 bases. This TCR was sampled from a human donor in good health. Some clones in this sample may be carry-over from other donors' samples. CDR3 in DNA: TGTGCCAGCAGTTCTGGACAGGGGGCTCGGTACGAGCAGTACTTC. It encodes CASSSGQGARYEQYF.